This T cell receptor (beta chain) was recorded in a study of Graves' ophthalmopathy and Graves' hyperthyroidism. General study points: Blood also harbored most expanded thyroid clonotypes above 0.001 frequency. Predictions made by the model for ophthalmopathy progression reached 70.59% sensitivity and 72% to 85% specificity. Cross-validated, the 13-signature model showed 87.88%/81.08% sensitivity/specificity, and 80%/75% in the test set.

The CDR3 spans 14 residues. Germline V CDR1 and CDR2: MDHEN, SYDVKM. The junction had 12 bases not matched to a gene; V was cut back by 6 bases and J by 7 bases. Clinical symptoms, serum thyroxine, TRAb, thyroid ultrasound and orbital computed tomography formed the basis of diagnosis. Comments on this clonotype: Its specificity is not known.

RNA transcripts provided the template for amplifying TCR beta CDR3 regions. In the first round, RT-PCR was carried out with HTBI primers, and a multiplex PCR formed the second round. TCRdb redid the calling of the multiplex PCR reads with MiXCR, one entry per CDR3 protein. The data hold about 620,000 distinct CDR3 sequences, with approximately 22% observed a single time. The chain joins TRBV28 to TRBJ2-7, with 7 bases lining up with TRBD1. Sequencing was performed on peripheral blood. The source is a woman between 18 and 29 years old with stable Graves' hyperthyroidism. Some clones in this sample may be carry-over from other donors' samples. CDR3 nucleotides: TGTGCCAGCAGCCCTCCAGGACAGGCGTTGGAGCAGTACTTC. Translating gives CASSPPGQALEQYF.